One sample yielded the 23 T cell receptor beta chains listed below, sequenced in a study of patients and donors after allogeneic stem cell transplantation. MiXCR was run by TCRdb on the RT-PCR reads, yielding one entry per CDR3 protein. The data contain 400,000 to 500,000 distinct CDR3 sequences, 16% of them singletons. The sample comprised blood, either unsorted or a sorted T cell fraction (not recorded which). The receptors were gathered from a human donor who was either an allogeneic HSCT recipient or a stem cell or donor lymphocyte infusion donor (not recorded which). It is not recorded whose cells these are; they may come from a transplant donor.

V is TRBV27 and J is TRBJ1-2, with D possibly being TRBD1 (5 bases). Germline values: CDR1 MNHEY, CDR2 SMNVEV (reference sequence). This CDR3 is built from 15 residues. V shed 3 bases and J shed 4 bases, with 15 bases lying between them. This CDR3 reads CASSFLQGGIYGYTF. The CDR3 coding sequence is TGTGCCAGCAGTTTTCTGCAGGGTGGTATCTATGGCTACACCTTC.

The chain has TRBV19 and TRBJ2-1; TRBD2 agrees at 9 bases. The CDR3 spans 15 residues. Germline CDR1 LNHDA, CDR2 SQIVND (reference sequence). Losses at the gene ends were 4 bases for V and 9 bases for J; bases not matched to a gene: 10. The CDR3 coding sequence is TGTGCCAGTAGTACCGCTAGCGGGATCTTCCTTGAGCAGTTCTTC. Translation: CASSTASGIFLEQFF.

CDR3 coding DNA: TGTGCCAGCAGAAACAGGAATGAAAAACTGTTTTTT. Translation: CASRNRNEKLFF. The J gene is TRBJ1-4, the V gene TRBV7-8, with TRBD1 as a possible D gene (5 bases). The V gene's germline CDR1 is SGHVS and CDR2 FQNEAQ. The ends were cut back, 6 bases at V and 5 bases at J, with 7 bases in the middle. The CDR3 totals 12 residues.

The chain links TRBV7-2 to TRBJ2-1; D unresolved. The CDR3 totals 13 residues. V lost 8 bases to trimming and J lost 4 bases, with 12 bases between them. Germline V gene sequence: CDR1 SGHTA, CDR2 FQGNSA. The CDR3: CASVSRNYNEQFF. CDR3 DNA: TGTGCCAGCGTCTCCAGGAATTACAATGAGCAGTTCTTC.

The chain employs TRBV6-6 and TRBJ2-5, with D possibly TRBD1 on 5 matching bases. There are 13 residues in the CDR3. Trimming left V 6 bases short and J 5 bases short, with 13 bases between. The V gene's germline CDR1 is MNHNY and CDR2 SVGAGI (reference sequence). CDR3 sequence: CASSSGIRETQYF. CDR3 bases: TGTGCCAGCAGCTCAGGGATACGGGAGACCCAGTACTTC.

The chain uses TRBV12-3 or TRBV12-4 and TRBJ1-3; D is ambiguous. V lost 5 bases and J lost 1, with 9 bases in between. The CDR3 covers 14 residues. The CDR3 DNA sequence: TGTGCCAGCAGTGCTACAGCTTCTGGAAACACCATATATTTT. It yields the protein CASSATASGNTIYF.

This chain connects TRBV20-1 to TRBJ2-7; 8 bases match TRBD1. The germline V gene encodes CDR1 DFQATT and CDR2 SNEGSKA (reference sequence). The CDR3 covers 15 residues. With V trimmed by 0 bases and J by 5 bases, 9 bases remained unmatched. This CDR3 is CSARDRGQGANEQYF. The DNA of the CDR3 is TGCAGTGCTAGAGATCGGGGGCAGGGGGCCAACGAGCAGTACTTC.

The chain has TRBV7-3 and TRBJ2-6; D remains unclear. CDR3 length: 17 amino acids. The germline V gene encodes CDR1 SGHTA and CDR2 FQGTGA. Trimming removed 2 bases from V and 0 bases from J, with 11 bases in between. CDR3 sequence (DNA): TGTGCCAGCAGCTTATCGGGCGCAAACTCTGGGGCCAACGTCCTGACTTTC. It yields the protein CASSLSGANSGANVLTF.

V and J are TRBV5-6 and TRBJ1-2; D possibly corresponds to TRBD1 (5 bases). The V end lost 2 bases, the J end lost 8 bases, and 16 bases lay between the germline ends. The CDR3 is made up of 14 amino acids. The V gene's germline CDR1 is SGHDT and CDR2 YYEEEE. Here the CDR3 DNA reads TGTGCCAGCAGCTTCGCTGGGAGGGGCCTCGGCTACACCTTC. Amino acid sequence: CASSFAGRGLGYTF.

CDR3 protein: CASSAGGFVDTQYF. CDR3 coding DNA: TGTGCCAGCAGTGCAGGGGGGTTCGTTGATACGCAGTATTTT. This sequence joins TRBV6-4 and TRBJ2-3, with D possibly matching TRBD1 (7 bases). V was cut by 4 bases and J by 6 bases, with 14 bases left in between. Germline CDR1 and CDR2: MRHNA and SNTAGT. The CDR3 spans 14 residues.

This clonotype was detected only a few times. This chain links TRBV20-1 with TRBJ1-1, with D perhaps matching TRBD1 (6 bases). This CDR3 has 18 residues. Trimming cost V 6 bases and J 1 base, with 27 bases left between them. Germline values: CDR1 DFQATT, CDR2 SNEGSKA (reference sequence). The CDR3 protein is CSAGKARAGVLSNTEAFF. The DNA for the CDR3 is TGCAGTGCCGGAAAGGCCCGTGCAGGGGTTTTATCGAACACTGAAGCTTTCTTT.

J is TRBJ2-3 and V is TRBV20-1; no reliable D call. Germline lookup yields CDR1 DFQATT and CDR2 SNEGSKA (reference sequence). Deletions cut 5 bases from V and 6 bases from J, with 18 bases between. The CDR3 length is 14 residues. The CDR3 sequence is CSAHPGGMEDTQYF. The CDR3 region has the DNA TGCAGTGCTCACCCGGGCGGAATGGAGGATACGCAGTATTTT.

The V gene is TRBV11-1, the J gene TRBJ2-1, with D possibly being TRBD2 (6 bases). The germline V gene has CDR1 SGHAT and CDR2 FQDESV (reference sequence). The CDR3 contains 19 residues. Trimming took 2 bases from V and 2 from J, leaving 22 bases between them. The CDR3 DNA is TGTGCCAGCAGCTTAAGGAGGGAACTAGCCCTTTTAGCCTACAATGAGCAGTTCTTC. Translating gives CASSLRRELALLAYNEQFF.

This chain connects TRBV7-2 to TRBJ2-7; D uncertain. The CDR3 totals 13 residues. The germline V gene has CDR1 SGHTA and CDR2 FQGNSA. V lost 1 base to trimming and J lost 1 base, with 5 bases between them. CDR3 loop: CASSLEESYEQYF. In DNA, the CDR3 is TGTGCCAGCAGCTTAGAGGAATCCTACGAGCAGTACTTC.

V is TRBV6-5 and J is TRBJ1-1, with D possibly TRBD1 on 5 matching bases. The CDR3 spans 12 residues. From germline, CDR1 is MNHEY and CDR2 SVGAGI. Trimming removed 6 bases from V and 5 bases from J, with 10 bases in between. The CDR3 nucleotides read TGTGCCAGCAGCCGAGACAGAACTGAAGCTTTCTTT. This sequence encodes CASSRDRTEAFF.

The J gene is TRBJ2-5, the V gene TRBV20-1; 7 positions match TRBD1. This CDR3 comprises 14 residues. V lost 6 bases, J lost 7 bases, and 14 bases stayed unmatched. The germline V gene encodes CDR1 DFQATT and CDR2 SNEGSKA (reference sequence). CDR3 DNA: TGCAGTGCCCCGCCCGGGACAGTCGGTAGGACCCAGTACTTC. Translated, it gives CSAPPGTVGRTQYF.

This clonotype was seen more than once but under ten times. The V gene is TRBV5-1, the J gene TRBJ2-1; possibly TRBD2 for D (5 bases). The length of the CDR3 is 12 residues. Germline CDR1 reads SGHRS; CDR2 reads YFSETQ. The germline V and J ends were trimmed by 6 bases and 4 bases, with 8 bases remaining between them. CDR3 DNA sequence: TGCGCCAGCAAAAGGGAGTACAATGAGCAGTTCTTC. This translates into CASKREYNEQFF.

This clonotype was detected ten times or more. The chain joins TRBV24-1 to TRBJ2-1; D is uncertain. Trimming removed 4 bases from V and 7 bases from J, with 19 bases in between. The V gene's germline CDR1 is KGHDR and CDR2 SFDVKD. The CDR3 is 16 amino acids. This CDR3 is CATSDRAVVGHNEQFF. The CDR3, as DNA: TGTGCCACCAGTGACCGTGCCGTGGTGGGTCATAATGAGCAGTTCTTC.

V and J are TRBV7-3 and TRBJ2-7; 13 bases fit TRBD2. Germline trimming cut 6 bases from V and 0 bases from J; bases unmatched to any gene: 11. The CDR3 length is 18 residues. Per germline, CDR1 SGHTA and CDR2 FQGTGA. For the CDR3, the DNA is TGTGCCAGCAGTCTGACTAGCGGGGGGCCTCCATCCTCCTACGAGCAGTACTTC. This gives the protein CASSLTSGGPPSSYEQYF.

The chain is built from TRBV12-3 or TRBV12-4 and TRBJ1-2, with TRBD1 matching over 9 bases. CDR3 length equals 15 residues. Losses at the gene ends were 5 bases for V and 7 bases for J; bases not matched to a gene: 11. For the CDR3, the DNA is TGTGCCAGCAGTGGACCGGGACAGGGTAGTAGTGGCTACACCTTC. Translation: CASSGPGQGSSGYTF.

The table lists this clonotype with a few counts. J is TRBJ1-4 and V is TRBV20-1; 8 nucleotides agree with TRBD1. This CDR3 is 14 amino acids long. Trimming took 4 bases from V and 8 from J; bases not matched to a gene: 9. Germline V gene data show CDR1 as DFQATT and CDR2 as SNEGSKA (reference sequence). The CDR3 DNA reads TGCAGTGCTACTCGACAGGGGCAGCGGGAAAAACTGTTTTTT. It yields the protein CSATRQGQREKLFF.

This clonotype came up a few times. The chain is built from TRBV10-3 and TRBJ2-1, with D uncertain. The germline gives CDR1 ENHRY, CDR2 SYGVKD. This CDR3 region has 12 residues. V was cut by 4 bases and J by 2 bases, with 3 bases left in between. This CDR3 is CAISGAYNEQFF. The CDR3 DNA reads as TGTGCCATCAGTGGGGCCTACAATGAGCAGTTCTTC.

This clonotype has more than one count but fewer than ten. The chain carries TRBV7-3 and TRBJ1-6; possible D gene TRBD1, 6 bases. The CDR3 runs 14 residues. V lost 5 bases and J lost 13, with 18 bases in between. From germline, CDR1 is SGHTA and CDR2 FQGTGA. CDR3 protein: CASSPGDRLAPLHF. The CDR3 DNA follows: TGTGCCAGCAGCCCAGGGGACCGGCTCGCGCCCCTCCACTTT.